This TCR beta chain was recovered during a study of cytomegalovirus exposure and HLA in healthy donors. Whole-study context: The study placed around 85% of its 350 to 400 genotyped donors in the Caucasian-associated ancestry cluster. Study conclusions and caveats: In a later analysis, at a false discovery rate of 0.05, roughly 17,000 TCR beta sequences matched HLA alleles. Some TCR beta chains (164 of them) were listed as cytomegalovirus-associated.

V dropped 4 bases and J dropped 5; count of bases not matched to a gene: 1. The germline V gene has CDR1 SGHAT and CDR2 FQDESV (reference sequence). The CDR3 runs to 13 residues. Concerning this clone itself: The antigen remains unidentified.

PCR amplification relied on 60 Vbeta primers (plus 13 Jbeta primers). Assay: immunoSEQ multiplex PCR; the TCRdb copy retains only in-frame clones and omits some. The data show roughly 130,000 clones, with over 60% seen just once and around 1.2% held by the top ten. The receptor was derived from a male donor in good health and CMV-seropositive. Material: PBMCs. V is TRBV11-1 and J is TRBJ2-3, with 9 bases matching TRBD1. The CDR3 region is CASSSDRGDTQYF. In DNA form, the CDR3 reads TGTGCCAGCAGCTCGGACAGGGGAGATACGCAGTATTTT.